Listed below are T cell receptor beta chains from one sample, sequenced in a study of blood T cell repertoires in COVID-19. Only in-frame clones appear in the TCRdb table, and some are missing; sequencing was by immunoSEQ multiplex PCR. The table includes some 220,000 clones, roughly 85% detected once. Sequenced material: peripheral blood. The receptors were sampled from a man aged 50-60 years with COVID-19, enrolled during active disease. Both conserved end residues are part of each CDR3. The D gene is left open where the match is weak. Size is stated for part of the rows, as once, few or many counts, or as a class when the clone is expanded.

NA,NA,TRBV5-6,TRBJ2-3,TGTGCCAGCAGCCCCCCAGGAACCGATACGCAGTATTTT,CASSPPGTDTQYF
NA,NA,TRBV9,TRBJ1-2,TGTGCCAGCAGCGTAGGAACAGGCAACTATGGCTACACCTTC,CASSVGTGNYGYTF
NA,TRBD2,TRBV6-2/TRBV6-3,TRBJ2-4,TGTGCCAGCAGCATGTCTAGCGGGGGCCTAGCCAAAAACATTCAGTACTTC,CASSMSSGGLAKNIQYF
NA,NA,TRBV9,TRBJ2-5,TGTGCCAGCAGTCAGGGAACCCAAGAGACCCAGTACTTC,CASSQGTQETQYF
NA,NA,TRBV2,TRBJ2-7,TGTGCCAGCAGCCAAACTTCCTCGGAGCAGTACTTC,CASSQTSSEQYF
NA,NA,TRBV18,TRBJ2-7,TGTGCCAGCTCACCAGGCATTTACGAGCAGTACTTC,CASSPGIYEQYF
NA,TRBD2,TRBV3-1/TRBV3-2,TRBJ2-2,TGTGCCAGCTTAGCGGGACCCACCGGGGAGCTGTTTTTT,CASLAGPTGELFF
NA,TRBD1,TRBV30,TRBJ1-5,TGTGCCTGGACGAGAGGGACAGGCAATCAGCCCCAGCATTTT,CAWTRGTGNQPQHF
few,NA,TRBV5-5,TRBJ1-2,TGTGCCAGCAGCTCTGTTGGGGCGGACTATGGCTACACCTTC,CASSSVGADYGYTF
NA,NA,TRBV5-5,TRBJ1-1,TGTGCCAGCAGCTTGACCCCCAGGGCTGAAGCTTTCTTT,CASSLTPRAEAFF
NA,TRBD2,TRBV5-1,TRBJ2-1,TGCGCCAGCAGCACCGCCAGCGGGGGGTTGTACAATGAGCAGTTCTTC,CASSTASGGLYNEQFF
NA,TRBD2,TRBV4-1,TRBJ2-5,TGCGCCAGCAGTAAGACTAGCGGGGAGACCCAGTACTTC,CASSKTSGETQYF
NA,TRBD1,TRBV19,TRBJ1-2,TGTGCCAGTAACACCGGGGGGGGACAGCCCTATGGCTACACCTTC,CASNTGGGQPYGYTF
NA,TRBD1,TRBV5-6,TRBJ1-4,TGTGCCAGCAGCCCGACCGGGACAGTTAATGAAAAACTGTTTTTT,CASSPTGTVNEKLFF
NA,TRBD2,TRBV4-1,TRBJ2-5,TGCGCCAGCAGCCAGAGGGCTAGCGGGTCAACCGGGGAGACCCAGTACTTC,CASSQRASGSTGETQYF
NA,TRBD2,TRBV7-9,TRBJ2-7,TGTGCCAGCAGCCCGACTACCGGCGGGGGCTACGAGCAGTACTTC,CASSPTTGGGYEQYF
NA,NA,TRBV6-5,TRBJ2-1,TGTGCCAGCAGTTACTCCGACTCATTGGAGCAGTTCTTC,CASSYSDSLEQFF
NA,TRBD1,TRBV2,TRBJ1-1,TGTGCCAGCAGCAAAGACAGGGGTGGAACTGAAGCTTTCTTT,CASSKDRGGTEAFF
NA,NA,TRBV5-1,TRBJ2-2,TGCGCCAGCAGCCCAGGGGGGAGTAAGGACGGGGAGCTGTTTTTT,CASSPGGSKDGELFF
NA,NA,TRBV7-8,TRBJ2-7,TGTGCCAGCAGCCTGTGGCAGGGATATGACGAGCAGTACTTC,CASSLWQGYDEQYF
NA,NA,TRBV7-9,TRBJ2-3,TGTGCCAGCAGCTTAGTTGGCGATACGCAGTATTTT,CASSLVGDTQYF
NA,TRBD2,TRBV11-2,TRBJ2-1,TGTGCCAGCAGCTTGGAGAGCGGGGGGGCGGGTGAGCAGTTCTTC,CASSLESGGAGEQFF
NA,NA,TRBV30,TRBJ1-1,TGTGCCTGGAAGGGGAAGAACACTGAAGCTTTCTTT,CAWKGKNTEAFF
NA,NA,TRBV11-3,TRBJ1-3,TGTGCCAGCAGCTCCCACTCTAACTCTGGAAACACCATATATTTT,CASSSHSNSGNTIYF
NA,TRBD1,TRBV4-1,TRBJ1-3,TGCGCCAGCAGCGAGACAGGGGGCTTTGGAAACACCATATATTTT,CASSETGGFGNTIYF
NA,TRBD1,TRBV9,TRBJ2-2,TGTGCCAGCAGCGCGCGGACAGGGCAGGGCGGGGAGCTGTTTTTT,CASSARTGQGGELFF
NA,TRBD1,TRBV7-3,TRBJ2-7,TGTGCCAGCAGCTTAGGGACAGGAGCCCACGAGCAGTACTTC,CASSLGTGAHEQYF
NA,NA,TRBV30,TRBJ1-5,TGTGCCTGGAGTGTAGACAGGTACCAGCCCCAGCATTTT,CAWSVDRYQPQHF
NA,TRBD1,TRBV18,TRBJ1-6,TGTGCCAGCTCAGCCGGGACAGGGACCAATTCACCCCTCCACTTT,CASSAGTGTNSPLHF
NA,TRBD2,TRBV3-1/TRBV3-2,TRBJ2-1,TGTGCCAGCAGCCGAGCAGGGACTAGCGGCAATGAGCAGTTCTTC,CASSRAGTSGNEQFF
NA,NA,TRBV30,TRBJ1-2,TGTGCCTGGAGGCCCCAGGGCACCTATGGCTACACCTTC,CAWRPQGTYGYTF
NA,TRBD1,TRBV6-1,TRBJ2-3,TGTGCCAGCAGTGAACTTAGACAGGGGGCAGATACGCAGTATTTT,CASSELRQGADTQYF
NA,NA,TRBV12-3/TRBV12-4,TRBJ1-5,TGTGCCAGCCAACAGGGTCATCAGCCCCAGCATTTT,CASQQGHQPQHF
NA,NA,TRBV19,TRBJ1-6,TGTGCCAGTAGTAAGGATTCTAGCTCCTATAATTCACCCCTCCACTTT,CASSKDSSSYNSPLHF
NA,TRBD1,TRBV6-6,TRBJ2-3,TGTGCCAGCAGACAGACCAGGGGGACCACAGATACGCAGTATTTT,CASRQTRGTTDTQYF
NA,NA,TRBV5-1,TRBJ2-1,TGCGCCAGCCAGGGGGGCAATGAGCAGTTCTTC,CASQGGNEQFF
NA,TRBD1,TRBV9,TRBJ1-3,TGTGCCAGCAGCGACCGACAGGGGGTCGCTGGAAACACCATATATTTT,CASSDRQGVAGNTIYF
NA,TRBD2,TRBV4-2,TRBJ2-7,TGTGCCAGCAGCCAAGGCATACTAGCGGGTTCCTACGAGCAGTACTTC,CASSQGILAGSYEQYF